Described below is a single T cell receptor beta chain sequence and its context. Antigen specificity is unknown. Unstimulated TEMRA, naive, memory and effector memory subsets were sequenced in three donor pairs. Sequenced by immunoSEQ multiplex PCR; TCRdb stores in-frame clones only, minus some. The sample consists of about 40,000 clones, about 89% of them appearing once. This sample is part of a study of siplizumab effects on memory and regulatory T cells. Notes on the study in general: Siplizumab produced a significant drop in alloreactive sequences attributable to unstimulated CD4+ memory cells. For siplizumab cultures, the suppressive function of their proliferating Tregs was not confirmed.

Germline CDR1 MGHRA, CDR2 YSYEKL. The CDR3 contains 15 residues. The V and J ends lost 3 bases and 1 base respectively, with 9 bases between them. The chain combines TRBV4-1 with TRBJ2-2, with D uncertain. The sample taken for sequencing was naive CD4+ T cells sorted from blood. The origin of this receptor is a human donor in good health. CDR3 DNA sequence: TGCGCCAGCAGCCAGGCCACCTGGAACACCGGGGAGCTGTTTTTT. This sequence encodes CASSQATWNTGELFF.